The next 17 T cell receptor beta chains were all read from a single sample in a study of cytomegalovirus exposure and HLA in healthy donors. Method: immunoSEQ multiplex PCR; TCRdb's copy keeps in-frame clones and lacks some. The sample consists of 200,000 to 300,000 clones, around 85% of them appearing once. The sequenced sample was PBMCs. These receptors were collected from a woman in her thirties in good health and CMV-seropositive.

The rearrangement joins TRBV9 to TRBJ2-3; tentative D call: TRBD1 (5 bases). CDR1 is SGDLS and CDR2 is YYNGEE in the germline V gene. CDR3 length equals 16 residues. V gave up 4 bases and J gave up 4 bases, with 19 bases separating them. Written as DNA, the CDR3 is TGTGCCAGCAGCTCCACCTCGCAGGGCTTCGCAGATACGCAGTATTTT. Translation: CASSSTSQGFADTQYF. The full variable domain, with the rest looked up from reference TRBV9 and TRBJ2-3, is DSGVTQTPKHLITATGQRVTLRCSPRSGDLSVYWYQQSLDQGLQFLIQYYNGEERAKGNILERFSAQQFPDLHSELNLSSLELGDSALYFCASSSTSQGFADTQYFGPGTRLTVL.

The V call is TRBV6-5, the J call TRBJ2-1; D possibly corresponds to TRBD2 (6 bases). CDR3 length equals 14 residues. CDR1 and CDR2 (germline): MNHEY, SVGAGI. The V end lost 6 bases, the J end lost 7 bases, and 16 bases lay between the germline ends. For the CDR3, the DNA is TGTGCCAGCAGGGAACGGGGGTATCAAAATGAGCAGTTCTTC. Amino acids: CASRERGYQNEQFF.

The rearrangement links TRBV7-6 to TRBJ1-1; maybe TRBD1 (6 bases). Germline values: CDR1 SGHVS, CDR2 FNYEAQ. The length of the CDR3 is 20 residues. V lost 0 bases and J 3 bases, leaving 26 bases between the germline ends. The CDR3 bases are TGTGCCAGCAGCTTAGCCCCGCCGGTGGGGGCTCAAGGGGACGACACTGAAGCTTTCTTT. Translated, it gives CASSLAPPVGAQGDDTEAFF. The variable domain in full, completed from reference TRBV7-6 and TRBJ1-1, reads GAGVSQSPRYKVTKRGQDVALRCDPISGHVSLYWYRQALGQGPEFLTYFNYEAQQDKSGLPNDRFSAERPEGSISTLTIQRTEQRDSAMYRCASSLAPPVGAQGDDTEAFFGQGTRLTVV.

The chain employs TRBV6-1 and TRBJ1-5; 9 bases agree with TRBD1. Germline CDR1 MNHNS, CDR2 SASEGT. The CDR3 has 14 amino acids. Trimming removed 6 bases from V and 4 bases from J; junction bases left unmatched: 4. The CDR3, as DNA: TGTGCCAGCAGCTCGGACAGGGGAAATCAGCCCCAGCATTTT. Its protein is CASSSDRGNQPQHF.

The rearrangement joins TRBV2 to TRBJ2-2; 7 bases fit TRBD1. Germline V CDR1 and CDR2: SNHLY, FYNNEI. V trimming: 6 bases; J trimming: 0 bases; junction bases outside the gene matches: 1. The CDR3 is made up of 14 amino acids. The CDR3 DNA is TGTGCCAGCAGGCAGGGGGCGAACACCGGGGAGCTGTTTTTT. This codes for CASRQGANTGELFF.

The CDR3: CASSLSGAGNTIYF. Written as DNA, the CDR3 is TGTGCCAGCAGTTTATCAGGGGCTGGAAACACCATATATTTT. V gene TRBV27 combines with J gene TRBJ1-3, with D possibly TRBD1 on 5 matching bases. Trimming left V 0 bases short and J 2 bases short, with 5 bases between. CDR3 length: 14 residues. The germline V gene has CDR1 MNHEY and CDR2 SMNVEV (reference sequence).

J is TRBJ2-1 and V is TRBV11-2, with TRBD2 matching over 9 bases. V was pared by 1 base and J by 4 bases, with 2 bases of the junction left unmatched. The CDR3 length is 15 residues. CDR1 is SGHAT and CDR2 is FQNNGV in the germline V gene. CDR3 DNA: TGTGCCAGCAGCTTAGGGACTAGCGAGTACAATGAGCAGTTCTTC. This sequence encodes CASSLGTSEYNEQFF.

In this sample, this clone turned up a few times. The rearrangement links TRBV7-8 to TRBJ2-7, with 9 bases fitting TRBD2. Germline loops: CDR1 SGHVS, CDR2 FQNEAQ. The CDR3 is made up of 16 amino acids. The junction had 11 bases not matched to a gene; V was cut back by 5 bases and J by 3 bases. The CDR3 region has the DNA TGTGCCAGCAGCCCTGCTCGCCTAGCGGGAATCTACGAGCAGTACTTC. This codes for CASSPARLAGIYEQYF.

The rearrangement links TRBV6-1 to TRBJ2-7, with 10 positions matching TRBD1. V trimming: 4 bases; J trimming: 6 bases; junction bases outside the gene matches: 9. Germline assignment: CDR1 MNHNS and CDR2 SASEGT. This CDR3 spans 15 amino acids. The CDR3 loop is CASSGVDRGRTEQYF. The DNA of the CDR3 is TGTGCCAGCAGTGGGGTAGACAGGGGGCGTACCGAGCAGTACTTC.

The chain uses TRBV10-3 and TRBJ2-1; 7 bases are a match to TRBD2. Germline loops: CDR1 ENHRY, CDR2 SYGVKD. V trimming: 9 bases; J trimming: 8 bases; junction bases outside the gene matches: 7. This CDR3 spans 12 amino acids. The CDR3 nucleotides read TGTGCCATTAAAGCGGGAAGCGATGAGCAGTTCTTC. Translated: CAIKAGSDEQFF.

This chain links TRBV5-1 with TRBJ2-5; TRBD1 might be the D (8 bases). Germline V gene data show CDR1 as SGHRS and CDR2 as YFSETQ. The CDR3 totals 15 residues. V shed 4 bases and J shed 4 bases, with 17 bases lying between them. CDR3 amino acids: CASSRTTGEGETQYF. The CDR3 DNA reads as TGCGCCAGCAGCCGGACGACAGGGGAGGGAGAGACCCAGTACTTC. The full variable domain, with the rest looked up from reference TRBV5-1 and TRBJ2-5, is KAGVTQTPRYLIKTRGQQVTLSCSPISGHRSVSWYQQTPGQGLQFLFEYFSETQRNKGNFPGRFSGRQFSNSRSEMNVSTLELGDSALYLCASSRTTGEGETQYFGPGTRLLVL.

The chain carries TRBV9 and TRBJ2-7; 10 bases align to TRBD2. The germline CDR1 and CDR2 sequences are SGDLS and YYNGEE. CDR3 length: 19 residues. Trimming at V came to 3 bases and at J to 1 base, leaving 16 bases not matched to a gene. This CDR3 reads CASSDSVNEREGLSYEQYF. CDR3 DNA sequence: TGTGCCAGCAGCGACAGTGTTAACGAGCGGGAGGGCCTGTCCTACGAGCAGTACTTC.

V usage is TRBV30 and J usage is TRBJ1-5; D is perhaps TRBD1 (5 bases). Trimming shortened V by 0 bases and J by 7 bases, and 16 bases separated the two germline ends. CDR3 size: 15 residues. CDR1 is GTSNPN and CDR2 is SVGIG in the germline V gene (reference sequence). Here the CDR3 reads CAWSVGGGRGQPQHF. The CDR3, as DNA: TGTGCCTGGAGTGTAGGTGGGGGGAGGGGACAGCCCCAGCATTTT.

The chain combines TRBV4-2 with TRBJ2-1; TRBD2 matches 10 bases. The CDR3 loop spans 17 amino acids. Germline V lookup: CDR1 LGHNA, CDR2 YNFKEQ. The V gene end was trimmed by 4 bases and the J gene end by 6 bases; junction bases not matched to a gene: 12. The CDR3 here is CASSRDALAGEFNEQFF. CDR3 DNA sequence: TGTGCCAGCAGCCGCGACGCCCTAGCGGGAGAGTTCAATGAGCAGTTCTTC.

This chain joins TRBV27 and TRBJ1-5; D may be TRBD1 (6 bases). The CDR3 runs 15 residues. V dropped 1 base and J dropped 2 bases, with 9 bases sitting between them. CDR1 is MNHEY, CDR2 SMNVEV, per germline (reference sequence). In DNA, the CDR3 is TGTGCCAGCAGTTTATTGGGGGCTGGCAATCAGCCCCAGCATTTT. It codes for CASSLLGAGNQPQHF.

The chain has TRBV5-4 and TRBJ2-1; 8 positions match TRBD2. CDR1 and CDR2 from the germline V gene are SGHNT and YYREEE (reference sequence). The CDR3 extends over 16 amino acids. V lost 3 bases, J lost 0 bases, and 5 bases stayed unmatched. CDR3 sequence: CASSSILAGSYNEQFF. The CDR3 DNA reads as TGTGCCAGCAGCTCGATCCTAGCGGGCTCCTACAATGAGCAGTTCTTC.

The rearrangement uses TRBV7-6 and TRBJ1-4, with 7 bases aligning to TRBD1. CDR1 SGHVS and CDR2 FNYEAQ come from the germline V gene. The V gene end was trimmed by 5 bases and the J gene end by 5 bases; junction bases not matched to a gene: 2. The CDR3 contains 13 residues. Here the CDR3 reads CASSRDRNEKLFF. The CDR3 nucleotides are TGTGCCAGCAGCCGGGACAGAAATGAAAAACTGTTTTTT.